This is a list of T cell receptor beta chains from one sample in a study of response to subunit inactivated influenza vaccine. TCRdb independently ran MiXCR on the RT-PCR reads; one entry per CDR3 protein. The sample holds 550,000 to 650,000 distinct CDR3 sequences, around 11% seen once. Material: PBMCs from blood, obtained on the day of vaccination. The receptor set was obtained from a middle-aged man who received an inactivated influenza vaccine. The CDR3 runs from the conserved cysteine through the conserved F or W. Each record gives: V gene, D gene, clone size, J gene, CDR3 protein, CDR3 DNA. A D gene is named only where the DNA matches it firmly. Part of the rows lack a size; the others show once, few, many or a class for expanded clones.

>TRBV3-1|-|many|TRBJ2-7
CASSPGAPYEQYF
TGTGCCAGCAGCCCCGGGGCCCCTTACGAGCAGTACTTC
>TRBV20-1|-|few|TRBJ2-1
CSMAHNEQFF
TGCAGCATGGCTCACAATGAGCAGTTCTTC
>TRBV6-2/TRBV6-3|-|many|TRBJ1-4
CASSSWVGEKLFF
TGTGCCAGCAGTTCCTGGGTCGGTGAAAAACTGTTTTTT
>TRBV5-1|TRBD1|-|TRBJ2-2
CASSSTGGKTGELFF
TGCGCCAGCAGCTCGACAGGGGGAAAAACCGGGGAGCTGTTTTTT
>TRBV29-1|TRBD1|-|TRBJ1-4
CSVGGQSNEKLFF
TGCAGCGTTGGGGGACAGAGTAATGAAAAACTGTTTTTT
>TRBV28|TRBD2|few|TRBJ2-1
CASSLLGVAGSYSEQFF
TGTGCCAGCAGTCTCCTGGGGGTAGCGGGCTCCTACAGTGAGCAGTTCTTC
>TRBV12-3/TRBV12-4|-|many|TRBJ2-1
CASSSLWGSNEQFF
TGTGCCAGCAGTTCCTTGTGGGGGAGCAATGAGCAGTTCTTC
>TRBV6-5|-|few|TRBJ2-2
CASSFLQENTGELFF
TGTGCCAGCAGTTTTTTACAGGAGAACACCGGGGAGCTGTTTTTT
>TRBV6-2/TRBV6-3|TRBD2|few|TRBJ2-2
CASSPSGSFTGELFF
TGTGCCAGCAGTCCTAGCGGGAGTTTCACCGGGGAGCTGTTTTTT
>TRBV6-1|-|-|TRBJ2-7
CASSHNPSGQFYEQYF
TGTGCCAGCAGCCACAATCCCTCGGGACAATTCTACGAGCAGTACTTC
>TRBV11-2|TRBD2|many|TRBJ2-1
CASSPWIAGGNNEQFF
TGTGCCAGCAGCCCGTGGATAGCGGGGGGAAACAATGAGCAGTTCTTC
>TRBV20-1|-|-|TRBJ2-7
CSARGGVRSSYEQYF
TGCAGTGCTAGAGGGGGCGTTAGGAGCTCCTACGAGCAGTACTTC
>TRBV12-3/TRBV12-4|TRBD1|few|TRBJ2-2
CASSPRTGYTGELFF
TGTGCCAGCAGCCCTAGGACAGGTTACACCGGGGAGCTGTTTTTT
>TRBV12-3/TRBV12-4|-|few|TRBJ2-4
CASRATGPGNIQYF
TGTGCCAGCAGGGCGACAGGCCCAGGAAACATTCAGTACTTC
>TRBV6-5|TRBD1|-|TRBJ2-1
CASSYSRGGTAYNEQFF
TGTGCCAGCAGTTACAGTCGAGGTGGGACAGCCTACAATGAGCAGTTCTTC
>TRBV9|TRBD2|-|TRBJ2-1
CASSASAVGLAGGQQFF
TGTGCCAGCAGCGCCTCAGCAGTGGGACTAGCGGGAGGACAACAGTTCTTC
>TRBV20-1|TRBD2|few|TRBJ2-1
CSARPGLAGSSYNEQFF
TGCAGTGCCAGACCGGGACTAGCGGGAAGCTCCTACAATGAGCAGTTCTTC
>TRBV3-1|TRBD1|-|TRBJ2-7
CASSPSPGQGEGSYEQYF
TGTGCCAGCAGCCCCTCACCGGGACAGGGTGAAGGGTCCTACGAGCAGTACTTC
>TRBV5-1|TRBD1|few|TRBJ2-5
CASSWTGERQTQYF
TGCGCCAGCAGCTGGACAGGGGAGCGGCAGACCCAGTACTTC
>TRBV6-5|TRBD2|few|TRBJ2-1
CASSYLAGGRGSSYNEQFF
TGTGCCAGCAGTTATTTAGCGGGGGGGCGTGGGAGCTCCTACAATGAGCAGTTCTTC
>TRBV24-1|-|once|TRBJ2-3
CATSDSGDPTDTQYF
TGTGCCACCAGTGATTCGGGGGATCCCACAGATACGCAGTATTTT
>TRBV20-1|-|many|TRBJ1-2
CSVWGDGYTF
TGCAGTGTCTGGGGGGATGGCTACACCTTC
>TRBV7-2|-|few|TRBJ2-5
CASSLGAETQYF
TGTGCCAGCAGCTTAGGTGCGGAGACCCAGTACTTC
>TRBV7-9|-|many|TRBJ2-2
CASSPLGGVQNTGELFF
TGTGCCAGCAGCCCCCTGGGTGGGGTTCAGAACACCGGGGAGCTGTTTTTT
>TRBV7-9|-|-|TRBJ2-5
CASSLGRSSGQETQYF
TGTGCCAGCAGCTTAGGGAGGTCTAGCGGACAGGAGACCCAGTACTTC
>TRBV20-1|TRBD1|-|TRBJ2-3
CSAHGTGKADTQYF
TGCAGTGCCCACGGGACAGGGAAGGCAGATACGCAGTATTTT
>TRBV6-2/TRBV6-3|-|many|TRBJ1-5
CASSYSAGNQPQHF
TGTGCCAGCAGTTACTCCGCAGGGAATCAGCCCCAGCATTTT
>TRBV29-1|TRBD2|few|TRBJ2-1
CSVGGLAGNEQFF
TGCAGCGTTGGGGGACTAGCGGGGAATGAGCAGTTCTTC
>TRBV15|-|few|TRBJ2-2
CATSNYGGRELFF
TGTGCCACCAGTAATTACGGGGGAAGGGAGCTGTTTTTT
>TRBV5-1|-|-|TRBJ2-3
CASSLSRASTDTQYF
TGCGCCAGCAGCTTGTCTCGGGCTAGCACAGATACGCAGTATTTT
>TRBV4-3|-|many|TRBJ2-5
CASSQDPRGEQETQYF
TGCGCCAGCAGCCAAGATCCCAGGGGAGAACAAGAGACCCAGTACTTC
>TRBV10-3|-|few|TRBJ2-7
CAISDPGATYEQYF
TGTGCCATCAGTGATCCAGGCGCCACCTACGAGCAGTACTTC
>TRBV5-1|-|-|TRBJ2-1
CASSLPGEQFF
TGCGCCAGCAGCTTGCCAGGCGAGCAGTTCTTC
>TRBV7-2|-|-|TRBJ2-7
CASSRAGAGYEQYF
TGTGCCAGCAGCCGCGCGGGGGCGGGTTACGAGCAGTACTTC
>TRBV12-3/TRBV12-4|-|-|TRBJ1-4
CASSKSMGSWAEKLFF
TGTGCCAGCAGTAAATCGATGGGCTCTTGGGCAGAAAAACTGTTTTTT
>TRBV7-8|TRBD1|few|TRBJ1-5
CASSFRQGKGNQPQHF
TGTGCCAGCAGCTTCCGACAGGGTAAGGGCAATCAGCCCCAGCATTTT
>TRBV5-1|TRBD1|-|TRBJ2-2
CASSPRQGAVTGELFF
TGCGCCAGCAGCCCGAGACAGGGGGCGGTTACCGGGGAGCTGTTTTTT
>TRBV2|-|many|TRBJ1-5
CASGAAENQPQHF
TGTGCCAGCGGCGCGGCAGAAAATCAGCCCCAGCATTTT
>TRBV5-1|-|many|TRBJ2-1
CASSLGTGSNEQFF
TGCGCCAGCAGCTTGGGTACAGGGTCCAATGAGCAGTTCTTC
>TRBV24-1|-|many|TRBJ2-3
CATTDRDTQYF
TGTGCCACCACCGACCGGGATACGCAGTATTTT
>TRBV15|TRBD2|few|TRBJ2-7
CATSRPPTSAEQYF
TGTGCCACCAGCAGACCTCCGACTAGCGCCGAGCAGTACTTC
>TRBV20-1|-|few|TRBJ2-1
CSAREKGSYNEQFF
TGCAGTGCTAGAGAAAAAGGCTCCTACAATGAGCAGTTCTTC
>TRBV12-3/TRBV12-4|-|-|TRBJ2-2
CASSFSETGELFF
TGTGCCAGCAGTTTTTCAGAGACCGGGGAGCTGTTTTTT
>TRBV5-1|-|-|TRBJ2-3
CASSPKAFTDTQYF
TGCGCCAGCAGCCCGAAAGCCTTCACAGATACGCAGTATTTT
>TRBV29-1|-|few|TRBJ1-1
CSVPGSLNTEAFF
TGCAGCGTTCCAGGGTCTTTGAACACTGAAGCTTTCTTT
>TRBV20-1|-|few|TRBJ2-5
CSARLAPQYF
TGCAGTGCTAGACTAGCTCCCCAGTACTTC
>TRBV12-3/TRBV12-4|-|few|TRBJ1-3
CASSSGQSDFSGNTIYF
TGTGCCAGCAGTTCCGGACAGAGCGATTTCTCTGGAAACACCATATATTTT
>TRBV18|-|many|TRBJ2-1
CASSPPAQAYNEQFF
TGTGCCAGCTCACCACCGGCACAGGCCTACAATGAGCAGTTCTTC